This TCR beta chain was captured by sequencing in a study of OX40 agonist ivuxolimab in advanced cancers. Turning to the study itself: Patients were dosed intravenously with ivuxolimab at 0.01 to 10 mg/kg every 2 weeks. Study findings and constraints: Dosing at 0.1 to 3.0 mg/kg was accompanied by clonal expansion of CD4+ and CD8+ blood T cells by week 6.

Sampled blood was obtained at baseline, cycle 4 day 1, and cycle 7 day 1. Clones were sequenced by immunoSEQ multiplex PCR, and TCRdb holds only the in-frame ones, with some missing. The data hold about 50,000 clones, with more than 75% observed a single time. In regard to this clone: What it binds is not known.

The receptor was isolated from an adult with an advanced solid tumor such as melanoma, head and neck, liver or kidney cancer. The sequenced sample was CD4+ or CD8+ T cells sorted from blood, obtained in a trial of the OX40 agonist ivuxolimab.

CDR3 protein: CASSFAGRNGYTF. The DNA for the CDR3 is TGTGCCAGCAGTTTTGCCGGGCGGAATGGCTACACCTTC. The genes are TRBV27 and TRBJ1-2, with unresolved D. The germline V and J ends were trimmed by 3 bases and 6 bases, with 11 bases remaining between them. Germline assignment: CDR1 MNHEY and CDR2 SMNVEV (reference sequence). The CDR3 has 13 amino acids.